These T cell receptor beta chains were read from a single sample in a study of T cell responses to AZD1222 COVID-19 vaccine. Only in-frame clones appear in the TCRdb table, and some are missing; sequencing was by immunoSEQ multiplex PCR. The table lists roughly 130,000 clones, approximately 86% of them singletons. Sequences were derived from peripheral blood, sampled on day 0 of AZD1222 vaccination. The receptor set was obtained from an adult in good health. CDR3s leave out the opening cysteine and the closing phenylalanine or tryptophan. Clone size is given for some rows only: seen once, a few or many times, or a class if the clone is expanded.

clone_size: -; v_call: TRBV7-3; cdr3_aa: ASSPSRGQETQY
clone_size: once; v_call: TRBV19; cdr3_aa: ASSIGQGASYNEQF
clone_size: -; v_call: TRBV27; cdr3_aa: ASSLNRADTGELF
clone_size: -; v_call: TRBV11-2; cdr3_aa: ASSFSGAGQYYGYT
clone_size: -; v_call: TRBV4-1; cdr3_aa: ASSRAGLAETDTQY
clone_size: -; v_call: TRBV27; cdr3_aa: ASSLDFGQSHEQY
clone_size: -; v_call: TRBV4-2; cdr3_aa: ASSQEDSGSNEQY
clone_size: -; v_call: TRBV6-4; cdr3_aa: ASSDSGGGTTGELF
clone_size: -; v_call: TRBV10-3; cdr3_aa: AISEDRATGGYT
clone_size: -; v_call: TRBV5-4; cdr3_aa: ASSLGGAGKAVYGYT
clone_size: -; v_call: TRBV10-2; cdr3_aa: ASSAHEGLAGVEQF
clone_size: -; v_call: TRBV7-9; cdr3_aa: ASSTPGSNVGGELF
clone_size: few; v_call: TRBV19; cdr3_aa: ASSARTGGNYEQY
clone_size: -; v_call: TRBV4-3; cdr3_aa: ASSQVGAPSSYNEQF
clone_size: -; v_call: TRBV7-8; cdr3_aa: ASSRTGMNTEAF
clone_size: -; v_call: TRBV6-5; cdr3_aa: ASRSPGETLH
clone_size: -; v_call: TRBV5-1; cdr3_aa: ASSRDTGFGNTIY
clone_size: once; v_call: TRBV25-1; cdr3_aa: ASSQGNMNTEAF
clone_size: -; v_call: TRBV7-9; cdr3_aa: ASVKLRTSGRETQY
clone_size: -; v_call: TRBV5-1; cdr3_aa: ASSPLSNQPQH
clone_size: -; v_call: TRBV2; cdr3_aa: ASRARAVSGNEKLF
clone_size: -; v_call: TRBV30; cdr3_aa: AWKRGAGNTIY
clone_size: -; v_call: TRBV5-6; cdr3_aa: ASSLAGQGVYEQY
clone_size: -; v_call: TRBV3-1/TRBV3-2; cdr3_aa: ASKLGLADLLGTDTQY
clone_size: -; v_call: TRBV28; cdr3_aa: ASTRRGYRATSTDTQY
clone_size: -; v_call: TRBV2; cdr3_aa: ASTFTADNSPLH
clone_size: once; v_call: TRBV4-3; cdr3_aa: ASSRIGTGAKNIQY
clone_size: -; v_call: TRBV19; cdr3_aa: ASTLHDGRVRSEAF
clone_size: -; v_call: TRBV5-1; cdr3_aa: ASSFGTGSGELF
clone_size: -; v_call: TRBV19; cdr3_aa: ASSIDLWTGGYEQY
clone_size: -; v_call: TRBV28; cdr3_aa: ASGVYEQY
clone_size: -; v_call: TRBV3-1/TRBV3-2; cdr3_aa: ASSRPGEAF
clone_size: once; v_call: TRBV9; cdr3_aa: ASSGTSGRGTDTQY
clone_size: -; v_call: TRBV12-3/TRBV12-4; cdr3_aa: ASSLGDQPQH
clone_size: -; v_call: TRBV25-1; cdr3_aa: ASSSLTGLYGYT
clone_size: -; v_call: TRBV5-1; cdr3_aa: ASSFRTGDYGYT
clone_size: -; v_call: TRBV2; cdr3_aa: ASSQRGQGLWTEAF
clone_size: many; v_call: TRBV3-1/TRBV3-2; cdr3_aa: ASSQDNQGGNQPQH
clone_size: -; v_call: TRBV28; cdr3_aa: ASRVEGYSGNTIY
clone_size: once; v_call: TRBV30; cdr3_aa: ALGQGSSGANVLT
clone_size: -; v_call: TRBV28; cdr3_aa: ASGFPQH
clone_size: -; v_call: TRBV19; cdr3_aa: ASSIAESYNEQF
clone_size: -; v_call: TRBV19; cdr3_aa: ASRVGQNEKLF
clone_size: -; v_call: TRBV20-1; cdr3_aa: SASPSSGAQY
clone_size: -; v_call: TRBV12-5; cdr3_aa: ASGLVTARDRVTVGYGYT
clone_size: -; v_call: TRBV29-1; cdr3_aa: SVEAADKRYSNQPQH
clone_size: -; v_call: TRBV19; cdr3_aa: ASKGQGRTIY
clone_size: -; v_call: TRBV23-1; cdr3_aa: ASSQSYSDNEKLF
clone_size: -; v_call: TRBV5-4; cdr3_aa: ASSLDPNTGELF
clone_size: -; v_call: TRBV5-1; cdr3_aa: ASSLDGLGKQETQY
clone_size: -; v_call: TRBV6-5; cdr3_aa: ASSPMDRFYNEQF
clone_size: -; v_call: TRBV5-1; cdr3_aa: ASRLGTDAYEQY
clone_size: -; v_call: TRBV24-1; cdr3_aa: ATRNSANTEAF